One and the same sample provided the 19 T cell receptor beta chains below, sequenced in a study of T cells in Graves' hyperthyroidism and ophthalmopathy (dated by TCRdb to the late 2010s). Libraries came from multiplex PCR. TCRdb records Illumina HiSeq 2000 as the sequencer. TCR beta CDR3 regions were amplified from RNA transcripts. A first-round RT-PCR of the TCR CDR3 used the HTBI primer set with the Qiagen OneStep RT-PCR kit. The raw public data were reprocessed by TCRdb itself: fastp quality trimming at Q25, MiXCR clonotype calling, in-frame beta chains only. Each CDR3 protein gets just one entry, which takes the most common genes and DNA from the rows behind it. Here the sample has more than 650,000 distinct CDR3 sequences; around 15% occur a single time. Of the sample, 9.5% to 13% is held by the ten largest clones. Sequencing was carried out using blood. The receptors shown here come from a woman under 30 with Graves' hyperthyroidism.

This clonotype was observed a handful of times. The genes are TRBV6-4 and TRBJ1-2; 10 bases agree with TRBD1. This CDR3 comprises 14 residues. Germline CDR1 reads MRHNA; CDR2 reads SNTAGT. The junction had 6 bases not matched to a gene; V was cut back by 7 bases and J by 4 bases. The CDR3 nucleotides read TGTGCCAGCAAGAGGGACAGGGGATCCTATGGCTACACCTTC. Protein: CASKRDRGSYGYTF.

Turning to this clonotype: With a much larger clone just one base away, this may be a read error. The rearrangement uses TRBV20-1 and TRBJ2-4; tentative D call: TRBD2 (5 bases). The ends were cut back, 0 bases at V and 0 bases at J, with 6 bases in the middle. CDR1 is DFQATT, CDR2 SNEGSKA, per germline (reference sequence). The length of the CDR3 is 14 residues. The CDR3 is CSAREGRAKNIQYF. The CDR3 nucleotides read TGCAGTGCTAGAGAAGGGAGAGCCAAAAACATTCAGTACTTC.

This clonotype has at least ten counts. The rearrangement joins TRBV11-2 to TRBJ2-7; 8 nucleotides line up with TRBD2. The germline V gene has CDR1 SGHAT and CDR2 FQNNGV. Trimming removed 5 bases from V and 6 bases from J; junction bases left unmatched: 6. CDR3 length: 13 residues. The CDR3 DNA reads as TGTGCCAGCAGCCCCCCGGGGGGGGGCGAGCAGTACTTC. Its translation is CASSPPGGGEQYF.

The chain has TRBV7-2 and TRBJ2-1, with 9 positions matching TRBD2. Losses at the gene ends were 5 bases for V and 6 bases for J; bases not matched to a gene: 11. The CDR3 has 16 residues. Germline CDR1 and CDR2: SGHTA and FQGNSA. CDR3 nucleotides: TGTGCCAGCAGCCCCAGTAGCGGGAGATCTCCCAATGAGCAGTTCTTC. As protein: CASSPSSGRSPNEQFF.

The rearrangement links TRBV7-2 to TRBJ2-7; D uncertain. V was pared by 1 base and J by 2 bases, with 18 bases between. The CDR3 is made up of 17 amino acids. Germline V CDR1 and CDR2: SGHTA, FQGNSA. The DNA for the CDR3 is TGTGCCAGCAGCTTAGACCGGGTGCGGTCGCTCGCCTACGAGCAGTACTTC. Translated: CASSLDRVRSLAYEQYF.

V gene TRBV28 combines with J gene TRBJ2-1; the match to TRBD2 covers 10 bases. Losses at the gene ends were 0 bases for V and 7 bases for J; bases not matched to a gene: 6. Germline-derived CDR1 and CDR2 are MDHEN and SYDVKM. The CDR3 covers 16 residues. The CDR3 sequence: CASSLWVLAGVNEQFF. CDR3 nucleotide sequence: TGTGCCAGCAGTTTATGGGTCCTAGCGGGAGTTAATGAGCAGTTCTTC.

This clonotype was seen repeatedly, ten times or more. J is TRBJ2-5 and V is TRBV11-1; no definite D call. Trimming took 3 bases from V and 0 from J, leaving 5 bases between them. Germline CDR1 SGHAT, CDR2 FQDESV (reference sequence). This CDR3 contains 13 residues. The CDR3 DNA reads TGTGCCAGCAGCTTCGGCAACCAAGAGACCCAGTACTTC. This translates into CASSFGNQETQYF.

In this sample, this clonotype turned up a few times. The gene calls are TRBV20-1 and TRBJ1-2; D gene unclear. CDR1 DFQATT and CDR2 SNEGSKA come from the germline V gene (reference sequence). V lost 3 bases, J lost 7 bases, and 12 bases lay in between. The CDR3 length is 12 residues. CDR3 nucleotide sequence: TGCAGTGCTAGGTTGGGTGAACGTGGCTACACCTTC. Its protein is CSARLGERGYTF.

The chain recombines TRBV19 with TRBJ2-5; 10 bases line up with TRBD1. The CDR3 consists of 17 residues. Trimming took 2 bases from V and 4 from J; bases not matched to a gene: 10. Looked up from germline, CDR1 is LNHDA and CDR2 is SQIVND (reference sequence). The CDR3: CASSIIWGGDRGETQYF. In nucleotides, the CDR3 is TGTGCCAGTAGTATAATTTGGGGAGGGGACAGGGGAGAGACCCAGTACTTC.

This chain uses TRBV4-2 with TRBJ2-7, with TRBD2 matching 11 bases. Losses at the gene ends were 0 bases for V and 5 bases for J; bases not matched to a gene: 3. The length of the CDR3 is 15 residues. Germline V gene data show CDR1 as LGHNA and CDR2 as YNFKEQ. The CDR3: CASSQETTSGDEQYF. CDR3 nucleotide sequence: TGTGCCAGCAGCCAAGAGACGACTAGCGGGGACGAGCAGTACTTC.

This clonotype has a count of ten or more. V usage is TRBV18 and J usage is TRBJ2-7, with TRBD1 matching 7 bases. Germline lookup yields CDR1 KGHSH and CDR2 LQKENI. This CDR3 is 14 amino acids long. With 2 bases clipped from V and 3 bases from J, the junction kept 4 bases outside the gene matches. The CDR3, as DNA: TGTGCCAGCTCACCAGGGGACAGAAACTACGAGCAGTACTTC. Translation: CASSPGDRNYEQYF.

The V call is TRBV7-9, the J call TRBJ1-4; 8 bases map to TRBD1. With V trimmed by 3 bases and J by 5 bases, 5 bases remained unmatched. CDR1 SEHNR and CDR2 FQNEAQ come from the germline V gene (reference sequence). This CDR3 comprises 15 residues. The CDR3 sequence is CASSFEGQGNEKLFF. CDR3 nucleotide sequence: TGTGCCAGCAGCTTTGAAGGACAGGGAAATGAAAAACTGTTTTTT. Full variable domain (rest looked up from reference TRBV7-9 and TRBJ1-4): DTGVSQNPRHKITKRGQNVTFRCDPISEHNRLYWYRQTLGQGPEFLTYFQNEAQLEKSRLLSDRFSAERPKGSFSTLEIQRTEQGDSAMYLCASSFEGQGNEKLFFGSGTQLSVL.

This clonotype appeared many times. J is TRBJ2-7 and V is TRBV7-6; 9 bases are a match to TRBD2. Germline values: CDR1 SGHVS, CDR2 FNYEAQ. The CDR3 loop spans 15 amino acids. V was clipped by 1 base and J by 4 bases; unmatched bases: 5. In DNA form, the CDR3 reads TGTGCCAGCAGCTTAGGGATAGCGGGAGAGTACGAGCAGTACTTC. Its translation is CASSLGIAGEYEQYF. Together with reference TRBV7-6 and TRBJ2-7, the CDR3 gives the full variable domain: GAGVSQSPRYKVTKRGQDVALRCDPISGHVSLYWYRQALGQGPEFLTYFNYEAQQDKSGLPNDRFSAERPEGSISTLTIQRTEQRDSAMYRCASSLGIAGEYEQYFGPGTRLTVT.

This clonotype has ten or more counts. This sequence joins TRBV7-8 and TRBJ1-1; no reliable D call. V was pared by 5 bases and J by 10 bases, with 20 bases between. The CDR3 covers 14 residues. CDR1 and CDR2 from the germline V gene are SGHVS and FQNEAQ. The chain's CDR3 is CASSPSRWELVAFF. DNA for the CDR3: TGTGCCAGCAGCCCTAGCCGTTGGGAATTAGTAGCTTTCTTT.

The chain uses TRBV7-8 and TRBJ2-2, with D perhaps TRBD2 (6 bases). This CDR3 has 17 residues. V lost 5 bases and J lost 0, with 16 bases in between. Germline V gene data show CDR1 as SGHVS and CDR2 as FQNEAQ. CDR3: CASSTSLAGPNTGELFF. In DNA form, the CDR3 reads TGTGCCAGCAGCACCTCCTTGGCGGGACCGAACACCGGGGAGCTGTTTTTT.

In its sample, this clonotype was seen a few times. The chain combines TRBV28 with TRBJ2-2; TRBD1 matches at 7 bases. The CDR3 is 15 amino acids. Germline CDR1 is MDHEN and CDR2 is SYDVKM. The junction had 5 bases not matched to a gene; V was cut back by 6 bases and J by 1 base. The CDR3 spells CASRRDRMNTGELFF. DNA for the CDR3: TGTGCCAGCAGACGGGACAGAATGAACACCGGGGAGCTGTTTTTT.

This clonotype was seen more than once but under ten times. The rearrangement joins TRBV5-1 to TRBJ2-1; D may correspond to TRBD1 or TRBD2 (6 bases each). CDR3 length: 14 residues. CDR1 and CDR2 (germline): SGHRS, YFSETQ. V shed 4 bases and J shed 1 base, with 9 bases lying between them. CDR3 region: CASSRGASYNEQFF. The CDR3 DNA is TGCGCCAGCAGCAGGGGGGCTTCCTACAATGAGCAGTTCTTC.

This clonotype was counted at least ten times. CDR3 bases: TGTGCCAGCAGCCAAAGGGCGGGGGATACGCAGTATTTT. Its translation: CASSQRAGDTQYF. The chain combines TRBV5-5 with TRBJ2-3; a weak D match, TRBD2 (6 bases). Between the trimmed V and J ends, which lost 4 bases and 6 bases, there was a span of 12 bases. Germline CDR1 reads SGHKS; CDR2 reads YYEKEE (reference sequence). The CDR3 is made up of 13 amino acids.

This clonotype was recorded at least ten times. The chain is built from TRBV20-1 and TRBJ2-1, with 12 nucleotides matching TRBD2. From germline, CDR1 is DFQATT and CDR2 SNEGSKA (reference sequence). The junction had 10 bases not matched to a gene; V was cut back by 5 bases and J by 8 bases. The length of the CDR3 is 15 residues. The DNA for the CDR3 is TGCAGTGCTGTGCCTAGCGGGAGGGCCTTAGATGAGCAGTTCTTC. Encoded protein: CSAVPSGRALDEQFF.